Listed below are T cell receptor beta chains from one sample, sequenced in a study of graft-versus-host responses after intestinal transplantation. These receptors are not linked to any known antigen. The table came from immunoSEQ multiplex PCR; TCRdb's copy has only in-frame clones and leaves some out. The repertoire holds approximately 97,000 clones, with 91% as singletons. Sequencing used unstimulated CD4+ T cells sorted from spleen or lymph node cells, obtained before transplant. The receptors were sampled from a human donor who was the organ donor for an intestinal transplant. CDR3s include the opening cysteine and the closing phenylalanine or tryptophan. The D gene is left open where the match is weak. Clone size is not always given. Where it is, it says once, few, many or a class for expanded clones.

v_gene	abundance	j_gene	d_gene	CDR3aa	CDR3nt
TRBV13	.	TRBJ1-1	.	CASSLGSVNTEAFF	TGTGCCAGCAGCTTAGGGTCCGTGAACACTGAAGCTTTCTTT
TRBV2	.	TRBJ2-1	.	CASSDDQVSYNEQFF	TGTGCCAGCAGTGATGATCAGGTCTCTTACAATGAGCAGTTCTTC
TRBV4-1	.	TRBJ2-3	TRBD2	CASSQSRLAVTTDTQYF	TGCGCCAGCAGCCAATCCCGACTAGCGGTGACCACAGATACGCAGTATTTT
TRBV4-2	once	TRBJ2-1	TRBD2	CASSPNRDYNNEQFF	TGTGCCAGCAGTCCAAACCGGGACTATAACAATGAGCAGTTCTTC
TRBV9	.	TRBJ2-4	TRBD1	CASSTRTGGKNIQYF	TGTGCCAGCAGCACCCGGACAGGGGGTAAAAACATTCAGTACTTC
TRBV7-2	.	TRBJ1-5	TRBD1	CASSSRQGSQPQHF	TGTGCCAGCAGCTCAAGACAGGGCAGTCAGCCCCAGCATTTT
TRBV9	.	TRBJ2-1	.	CASSVRVGGFTDEQFF	TGTGCCAGCAGCGTAAGGGTGGGGGGATTTACCGATGAGCAGTTCTTC
TRBV2	.	TRBJ1-2	.	CASRYSRGYTF	TGTGCCAGCAGGTACAGCCGAGGCTACACCTTC
TRBV30	.	TRBJ1-5	.	CAWSTGVGQPQHF	TGTGCCTGGAGTACCGGGGTAGGGCAGCCCCAGCATTTT
TRBV4-2	.	TRBJ2-3	.	CASSHRGALQETFTDTQYF	TGTGCCAGCAGCCACCGCGGGGCGCTGCAGGAAACTTTCACAGATACGCAGTATTTT
TRBV28	once	TRBJ2-5	TRBD1	CASTGQVGEQYF	TGTGCCAGCACAGGACAGGTGGGGGAGCAGTACTTC
TRBV27	.	TRBJ2-7	TRBD2	CASSLLRLAGLYF	TGTGCCAGCAGTTTATTAAGACTAGCGGGGCTGTACTTC
TRBV5-8	.	TRBJ2-7	.	CASSLNFRYEQYF	TGTGCCAGCAGCTTGAATTTTCGCTACGAGCAGTACTTC
TRBV5-1	.	TRBJ1-4	.	CASSLDRGVQEKLFF	TGCGCCAGCAGCTTGGATCGGGGGGTCCAGGAAAAACTGTTTTTT
TRBV19	.	TRBJ2-7	TRBD2	CASSDPGTSSSYEQYF	TGTGCCAGTAGTGACCCGGGGACTAGTAGCTCCTACGAGCAGTACTTC
TRBV28	.	TRBJ1-1	.	CASRGIGGDTEAFF	TGTGCCAGCAGAGGAATAGGGGGTGACACTGAAGCTTTCTTT
TRBV27	.	TRBJ2-3	TRBD2	CASSLGSGGVFTDTQYF	TGTGCCAGCAGTTTAGGGAGCGGGGGGGTTTTCACAGATACGCAGTATTTT
TRBV5-1	.	TRBJ2-7	TRBD1	CASSLLTGDIYEQYF	TGCGCCAGCAGCCTACTGACAGGGGATATCTACGAGCAGTACTTC
TRBV2	.	TRBJ2-5	TRBD2	CASNKAGGLETQYF	TGTGCCAGCAATAAAGCGGGGGGGCTAGAGACCCAGTACTTC
TRBV4-1	.	TRBJ2-1	TRBD2	CASSQELAGAYNEQFF	TGCGCCAGCAGCCAGGAACTAGCGGGGGCCTACAATGAGCAGTTCTTC
TRBV6-1	.	TRBJ1-5	.	CASSRGNQPQHF	TGTGCCAGCAGTCGGGGGAATCAGCCCCAGCATTTT
TRBV5-1	.	TRBJ2-7	TRBD1	CASSSRQGAHEQYF	TGCGCCAGCAGCTCCAGACAGGGGGCACACGAGCAGTACTTC
TRBV9	once	TRBJ2-7	.	CASSDRLTYEQYF	TGTGCCAGCAGCGACAGGCTAACCTACGAGCAGTACTTC
TRBV6-1	few	TRBJ1-5	.	CASSETLPQHF	TGTGCCAGCAGTGAAACTTTGCCCCAGCATTTT
TRBV4-3	.	TRBJ2-2	TRBD2	CASSQEGSGVTGELFF	TGCGCCAGCAGCCAAGAAGGTAGCGGGGTGACCGGGGAGCTGTTTTTT
TRBV19	.	TRBJ2-2	.	CASSEGAGELFF	TGTGCCAGTAGTGAGGGTGCCGGGGAGCTGTTTTTT
TRBV4-1	.	TRBJ1-5	TRBD1	CASSQEVGAGGPYSNQPQHF	TGCGCCAGCAGCCAAGAAGTTGGAGCAGGGGGCCCTTATAGCAATCAGCCCCAGCATTTT
TRBV7-9	.	TRBJ2-1	TRBD2	CASSLGTSAQQLFYNEQFF	TGTGCCAGCAGCTTAGGTACTAGCGCCCAACAGCTCTTCTACAATGAGCAGTTCTTC
TRBV5-6	.	TRBJ2-7	.	CASSFLPGTATGEQYF	TGTGCCAGCAGCTTCCTACCCGGGACTGCGACCGGCGAGCAGTACTTC
TRBV5-5	.	TRBJ2-7	TRBD1	CASSLEGTGVYEQYF	TGTGCCAGCAGCCTGGAGGGGACAGGGGTCTACGAGCAGTACTTC
TRBV7-2	.	TRBJ2-2	TRBD1	CASSPRTGEGGELFF	TGTGCCAGCAGCCCTCGGACAGGGGAAGGCGGGGAGCTGTTTTTT
TRBV30	.	TRBJ1-4	TRBD1	CAWRNGQGSGEKLFF	TGTGCCTGGAGGAATGGACAGGGGAGCGGTGAAAAACTGTTTTTT
TRBV4-3	.	TRBJ2-5	.	CASSQDPAAGERETQYF	TGCGCCAGCAGCCAAGATCCGGCCGCAGGGGAACGGGAGACCCAGTACTTC
TRBV4-3	.	TRBJ1-4	.	CASSLNFATNEKLFF	TGCGCCAGCAGCTTAAATTTTGCAACTAATGAAAAACTGTTTTTT
TRBV7-2	.	TRBJ2-3	TRBD2	CASSLFAGGSTDTQYF	TGTGCCAGCAGCTTGTTCGCGGGGGGGAGCACAGATACGCAGTATTTT
TRBV5-1	.	TRBJ1-2	.	CASSYYQGNGYTF	TGCGCCAGCAGCTACTATCAGGGAAATGGCTACACCTTC
TRBV5-4	.	TRBJ2-3	.	CASSPRGGGDTQYF	TGTGCCAGCAGCCCGCGGGGTGGAGGGGATACGCAGTATTTT
TRBV19	.	TRBJ1-5	TRBD1	CASSIPQGAGNQPQHF	TGTGCCAGTAGTATTCCCCAGGGGGCTGGGAATCAGCCCCAGCATTTT
TRBV12-5	.	TRBJ1-1	.	CASASGTPQFLNTEAFF	TGTGCTAGTGCCTCGGGGACACCCCAATTTTTGAACACTGAAGCTTTCTTT
TRBV13	.	TRBJ2-5	TRBD2	CASTLGGGAGTQYF	TGTGCCAGCACCCTTGGCGGGGGGGCTGGGACCCAGTACTTC
TRBV6-5	.	TRBJ1-2	.	CAAYRGPGRGYTF	TGTGCCGCATACAGAGGCCCAGGGAGGGGCTACACCTTC
TRBV6-1	.	TRBJ1-2	TRBD1	CASSAPGTVSIYGYTF	TGTGCCAGCAGTGCACCCGGGACAGTCTCTATCTATGGCTACACCTTC
TRBV19	.	TRBJ2-3	.	CASTTPPSDTQYF	TGTGCCAGTACGACACCCCCGAGCGATACGCAGTATTTT
TRBV5-1	.	TRBJ2-2	.	CASSLSPTGTGELFF	TGCGCCAGCAGCTTGTCTCCAACAGGAACCGGGGAGCTGTTTTTT
TRBV7-9	once	TRBJ2-1	TRBD1	CASSLDGTENNEQFF	TGTGCCAGCAGCTTAGATGGGACAGAGAACAATGAGCAGTTCTTC
TRBV5-1	.	TRBJ2-2	TRBD2	CASRLLAGGPLLNTGELFF	TGCGCCAGCAGATTACTAGCGGGGGGCCCCCTCTTAAACACCGGGGAGCTGTTTTTT
TRBV7-2	.	TRBJ1-2	.	CASSLPTGGYTF	TGTGCCAGCAGCTTACCCACAGGGGGCTACACCTTC
TRBV11-2	once	TRBJ1-6	.	CASSSSAGDNSPLHF	TGTGCCAGCAGCTCCTCGGCAGGGGATAATTCACCCCTCCACTTT
TRBV2	.	TRBJ1-2	.	CASSRQEGPWYTF	TGTGCCAGCAGTCGTCAGGAAGGCCCCTGGTACACCTTC
TRBV2	.	TRBJ1-5	.	CASSHGGTSQNNQPQHF	TGTGCCAGCAGCCACGGCGGGACGTCACAAAACAATCAGCCCCAGCATTTT